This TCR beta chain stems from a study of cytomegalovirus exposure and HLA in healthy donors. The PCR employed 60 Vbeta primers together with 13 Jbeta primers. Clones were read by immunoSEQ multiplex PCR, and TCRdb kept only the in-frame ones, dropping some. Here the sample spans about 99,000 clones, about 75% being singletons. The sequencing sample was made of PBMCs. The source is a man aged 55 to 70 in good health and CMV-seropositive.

The CDR3 nucleotides read TGTGCCATCTCAGTTCGGGGGGGCCCCAGCACAGATACGCAGTATTTT. Translated: CAISVRGGPSTDTQYF. The chain has TRBV10-3 and TRBJ2-3, with 8 nucleotides matching TRBD2. This CDR3 has 16 residues. Germline values: CDR1 ENHRY, CDR2 SYGVKD. V lost 8 bases and J lost 0; bases outside the gene matches: 10.